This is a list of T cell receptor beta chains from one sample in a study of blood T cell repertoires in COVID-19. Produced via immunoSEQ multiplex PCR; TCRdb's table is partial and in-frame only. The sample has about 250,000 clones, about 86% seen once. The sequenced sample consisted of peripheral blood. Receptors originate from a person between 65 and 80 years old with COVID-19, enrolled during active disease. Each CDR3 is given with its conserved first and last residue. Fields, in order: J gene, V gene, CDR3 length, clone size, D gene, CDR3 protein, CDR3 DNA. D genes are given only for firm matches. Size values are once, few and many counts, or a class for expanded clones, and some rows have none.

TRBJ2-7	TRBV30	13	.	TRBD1	CAWNEGRGYEQYF	TGTGCCTGGAATGAAGGCAGGGGGTACGAGCAGTACTTC
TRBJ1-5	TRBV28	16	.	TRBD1	CASSLSAILGSGGQHF	TGTGCCAGCAGTTTAAGCGCTATACTTGGCTCAGGGGGCCAGCATTTT
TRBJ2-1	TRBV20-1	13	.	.	CSASRGLGGEQFF	TGCAGTGCTAGTAGGGGTCTGGGGGGTGAGCAGTTCTTC
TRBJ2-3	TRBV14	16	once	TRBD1	CASSRIQGALRDTQYF	TGTGCCAGCAGCCGAATCCAGGGGGCCTTACGAGATACGCAGTATTTT
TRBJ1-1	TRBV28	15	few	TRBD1	CASSPLTGVFTEAFF	TGTGCCAGCAGTCCCCTGACAGGGGTGTTCACTGAAGCTTTCTTT
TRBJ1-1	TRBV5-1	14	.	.	CASSWDGGATEAFF	TGCGCCAGCAGCTGGGACGGGGGAGCGACTGAAGCTTTCTTT
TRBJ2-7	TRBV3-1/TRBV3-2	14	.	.	CASSQRGGNYEQYF	TGTGCCAGCAGCCAGCGGGGCGGGAACTACGAGCAGTACTTC
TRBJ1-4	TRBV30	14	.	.	CAWSDRRFNEKLFF	TGTGCCTGGAGTGACCGCAGGTTTAATGAAAAACTGTTTTTT
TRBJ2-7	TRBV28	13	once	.	CASVDTDSYEQYF	TGTGCCAGCGTCGACACTGACTCCTACGAGCAGTACTTC
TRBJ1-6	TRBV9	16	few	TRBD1	CASSVGQGVSNSPLHF	TGTGCCAGCAGCGTAGGACAGGGGGTATCTAATTCACCCCTCCACTTT
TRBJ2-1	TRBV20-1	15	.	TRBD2	CSASPPSGRLNEQFF	TGCAGTGCTAGTCCCCCTAGCGGGAGATTGAATGAGCAGTTCTTC
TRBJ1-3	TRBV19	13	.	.	CASRRAEVNTIYF	TGTGCCAGTAGGAGGGCGGAAGTAAACACCATATATTTT
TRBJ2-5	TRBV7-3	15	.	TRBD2	CASSPLGGFGETQYF	TGTGCCAGCAGCCCCCTGGGGGGGTTCGGAGAGACCCAGTACTTC
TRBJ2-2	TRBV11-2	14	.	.	CASSRGSNTGELFF	TGTGCCAGCAGCCGGGGATCGAACACCGGGGAGCTGTTTTTT
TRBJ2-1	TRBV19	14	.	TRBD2	CASSIDRGGSEQFF	TGTGCCAGTAGTATAGATAGGGGCGGGAGTGAGCAGTTCTTC
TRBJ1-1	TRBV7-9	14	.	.	CASSSSIRDTEAFF	TGTGCCAGCAGCTCTAGCATCCGGGACACTGAAGCTTTCTTT
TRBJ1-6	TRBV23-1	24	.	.	CASSQSKKGRRAGVLPFYNSPLHF	TGCGCCAGCAGTCAATCGAAGAAAGGGAGAAGGGCAGGGGTCCTACCTTTTTATAATTCACCCCTCCACTTT
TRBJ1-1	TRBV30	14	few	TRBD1	CAWSYGQGNTEAFF	TGTGCCTGGAGTTACGGACAGGGGAACACTGAAGCTTTCTTT
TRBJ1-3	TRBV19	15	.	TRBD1	CASSSTGQGGDTIYF	TGTGCCAGTAGCTCCACCGGACAGGGAGGAGACACCATATATTTT
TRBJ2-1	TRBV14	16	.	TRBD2	CASSQFRLAEYNEQFF	TGTGCCAGCAGCCAATTCCGACTAGCGGAGTACAATGAGCAGTTCTTC
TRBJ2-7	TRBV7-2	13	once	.	CASSLNRVDEQYF	TGTGCCAGCAGCTTAAACAGGGTCGACGAGCAGTACTTC